This T cell receptor (beta chain) stems from a study of cytomegalovirus exposure and HLA in healthy donors. CDR3 size: 14 residues. Germline assignment: CDR1 SQVTM and CDR2 ANQGSEA. The trim removed 6 bases at V and 2 bases at J, leaving 7 bases unmatched. Researchers ran the PCR with 60 Vbeta and 13 Jbeta primers. Method: immunoSEQ multiplex PCR; TCRdb's copy keeps in-frame clones and lacks some. The table has some 40,000 clones, roughly 82% seen once; the top ten hold roughly a tenth. Notes on the study in general: Across donors, presence/absence analyses took sequencing depth to be roughly uniform.

Worth noting for this clone: The antigen is unknown.

This clonotype originated in a woman aged 18-29 years in good health and CMV-seropositive. The sample taken for sequencing was PBMCs. The V gene is TRBV29-1, the J gene TRBJ2-1; 7 positions match TRBD2. CDR3 DNA: TGCAGCGTGGGGGGGTCAGGAGCCTACAATGAGCAGTTCTTC. Its protein is CSVGGSGAYNEQFF.